This T cell receptor (beta chain) was captured in a study of OX40 agonist ivuxolimab in advanced cancers. Study at large: Ivuxolimab is a fully human IgG2 antibody that activates OX40 (CD134). Whole-study findings and limits: Nonresponders, in some cases, also had low normalized T-cell clonal expansion.

The CDR3 contains 19 residues. Germline CDR1 and CDR2: LNHDA and SQIVND (reference sequence). V gave up 9 bases and J gave up 5 bases; unmatched junction bases: 18. Comment on this clone: Its antigen remains unidentified.

Repertoires were generated with immunoSEQ multiplex PCR, while TCRdb's copy carries only in-frame clones and drops some. The data hold 35,000 to 40,000 clones, with 85% to 90% observed a single time. The chain combines TRBV19 with TRBJ2-1; 14 bases align to TRBD2. The receptor comes from an adult with an advanced solid tumor such as melanoma, head and neck, liver or kidney cancer. The specimen was CD4+ or CD8+ T cells sorted from blood, collected in a trial of the OX40 agonist ivuxolimab. The CDR3 DNA sequence: TGTGCCAGCCGCCGGGGACTAGCGGGAGAGAGAGGGGGGGACAATGAGCAGTTCTTC. Residues: CASRRGLAGERGGDNEQFF.